This T cell receptor (beta chain) is from a study of CD8 T cells in Susac syndrome. This CDR3 is built from 15 residues. Trimming pared 1 base from V and 7 bases from J, leaving 14 bases between. Random hexamers were used to reverse transcribe the RNA input (roughly 0.5 to 1 ug). From the immunoSEQ multiplex PCR reads, TCRdb called clonotypes with MiXCR, one entry per CDR3 protein. This table holds approximately 190,000 distinct CDR3 sequences, approximately 93% found once. This TCR was recovered from a human donor in good health. Source material: CD4+ T cells from PBMCs. The genes are TRBV12-3 or TRBV12-4 and TRBJ1-5, with a tentative D call TRBD1 (6 bases). The CDR3 sequence: CASSLDRERGQPQHF. CDR3 DNA sequence: TGTGCCAGCAGTTTAGACAGGGAGAGAGGGCAGCCCCAGCATTTT.